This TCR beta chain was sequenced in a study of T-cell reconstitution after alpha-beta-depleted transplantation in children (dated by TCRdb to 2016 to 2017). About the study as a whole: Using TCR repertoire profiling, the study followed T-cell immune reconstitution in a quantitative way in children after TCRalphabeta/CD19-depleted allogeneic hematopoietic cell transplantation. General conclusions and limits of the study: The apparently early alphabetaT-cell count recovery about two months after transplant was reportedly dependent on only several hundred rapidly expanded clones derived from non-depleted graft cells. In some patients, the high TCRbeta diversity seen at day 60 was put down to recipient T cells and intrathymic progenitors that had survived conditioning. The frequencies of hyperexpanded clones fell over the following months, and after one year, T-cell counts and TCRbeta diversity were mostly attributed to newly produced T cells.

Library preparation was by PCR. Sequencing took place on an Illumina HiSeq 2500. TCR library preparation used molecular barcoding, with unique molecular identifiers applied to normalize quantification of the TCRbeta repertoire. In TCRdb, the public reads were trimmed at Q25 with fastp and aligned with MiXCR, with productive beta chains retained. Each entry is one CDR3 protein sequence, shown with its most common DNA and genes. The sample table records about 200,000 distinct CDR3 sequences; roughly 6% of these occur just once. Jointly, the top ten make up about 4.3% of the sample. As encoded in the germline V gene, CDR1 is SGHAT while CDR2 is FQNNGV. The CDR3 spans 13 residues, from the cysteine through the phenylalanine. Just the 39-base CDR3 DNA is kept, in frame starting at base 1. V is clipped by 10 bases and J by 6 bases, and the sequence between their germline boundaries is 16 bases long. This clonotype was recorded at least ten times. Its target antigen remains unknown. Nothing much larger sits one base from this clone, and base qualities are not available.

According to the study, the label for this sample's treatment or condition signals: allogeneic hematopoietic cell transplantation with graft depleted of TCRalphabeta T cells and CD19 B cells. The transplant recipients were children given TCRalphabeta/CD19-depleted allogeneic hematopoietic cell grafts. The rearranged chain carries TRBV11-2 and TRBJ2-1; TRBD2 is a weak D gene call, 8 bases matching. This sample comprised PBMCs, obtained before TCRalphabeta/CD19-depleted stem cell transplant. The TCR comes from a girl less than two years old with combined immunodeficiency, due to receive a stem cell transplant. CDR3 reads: CATGGDSFNEQFF. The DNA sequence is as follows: TGTGCCACCGGGGGGGACAGTTTCAATGAGCAGTTCTTC.